This entry lists 24 T cell receptor beta chains sequenced from one sample in a study of blood T cell repertoires in COVID-19. Assay: immunoSEQ multiplex PCR; the TCRdb copy retains only in-frame clones and omits some. Found here are around 170,000 clones, under 90% of them singletons; the top ten hold 13% to 15%. The specimen was peripheral blood. These receptor sequences come from a man in his thirties or forties with active or convalescent COVID-19.

The chain is built from TRBV27 and TRBJ2-3; D is unresolved. V was trimmed by 5 bases and J by 1 base, leaving 13 bases between them. The CDR3 spans 15 residues. Germline CDR1 MNHEY, CDR2 SMNVEV (reference sequence). For the CDR3, the DNA is TGTGCCAGCAGTCCTGCCGATGCGGGCACAGATACGCAGTATTTT. This encodes CASSPADAGTDTQYF.

CDR3 DNA: TGCGCCAGCAGCTTGAGGGGACAGTCGAACACTGAAGCTTTCTTT. Its protein product is CASSLRGQSNTEAFF. The chain uses TRBV5-1 and TRBJ1-1, with 7 bases identical to TRBD1. CDR1 is SGHRS and CDR2 is YFSETQ in the germline V gene. The CDR3 extends over 15 amino acids. With 1 base clipped from V and 1 base from J, the junction kept 4 bases outside the gene matches.

This chain links TRBV23-1 with TRBJ2-7; D is unclear. TRBV23-1 is an ORF, with its function uncertain. V shed 0 bases and J shed 4 bases, with 16 bases lying between them. The CDR3 length is 16 residues. DNA of the CDR3: TGCGCCAGCAGTCAATCGCGGCGGTCGAACAAATACGAGCAGTACTTC. Translating it yields CASSQSRRSNKYEQYF.

V gene TRBV6-2 or TRBV6-3 combines with J gene TRBJ1-5, with D possibly being TRBD1 (6 bases). The germline V and J ends were trimmed by 5 bases and 3 bases, with 20 bases remaining between them. Per the germline V gene, CDR1 is MNHEY and CDR2 is SVGEGT. CDR3 length: 17 amino acids. CDR3 protein: CASSRMGGRENNQPQHF. The CDR3, as DNA: TGTGCCAGCAGTCGGATGGGGGGGCGCGAGAACAATCAGCCCCAGCATTTT.

J is TRBJ2-1 and V is TRBV7-9; weak D call: TRBD1 (5 bases). The V end lost 1 base, the J end lost 10 bases, and 17 bases lay between the germline ends. The CDR3 extends over 15 amino acids. Germline lookup yields CDR1 SEHNR and CDR2 FQNEAQ (reference sequence). The CDR3 loop reads CASSLGQLTSYEQFF. The DNA of the CDR3 is TGTGCCAGCAGCTTAGGACAGCTAACCTCTTACGAGCAGTTCTTC.

This clone was counted only a few times. The rearrangement links TRBV4-1 to TRBJ1-2; D is perhaps TRBD1 (5 bases). Germline CDR1 MGHRA, CDR2 YSYEKL. V was shortened by 1 base and J by 2 bases, with 11 bases between the two germline ends. This CDR3 is built from 15 residues. CDR3 region: CASSQVNTGNYGYTF. The DNA for the CDR3 is TGCGCCAGCAGCCAAGTGAACACAGGCAACTATGGCTACACCTTC.

The chain links TRBV3-1 (or the pseudogene TRBV3-2) to TRBJ1-1, with TRBD1 matching over 9 bases. There are 14 residues in the CDR3. Germline loops: CDR1 LGHDT, CDR2 YNNKEL (reference sequence). Germline trimming cut 3 bases from V and 4 bases from J; bases unmatched to any gene: 3. The DNA of the CDR3 is TGTGCCAGCAGCCAGGGACAGGGACGCACTGAAGCTTTCTTT. Translating gives CASSQGQGRTEAFF.

This chain links TRBV19 with TRBJ2-1; D gene uncertain. From germline, CDR1 is LNHDA and CDR2 SQIVND (reference sequence). The CDR3 spans 15 residues. V gave up 3 bases and J gave up 0 bases, with 9 bases separating them. The CDR3 nucleotides read TGTGCCAGTAGTATCTCCAGGCACTCCTACAATGAGCAGTTCTTC. Encoded protein: CASSISRHSYNEQFF.

The genes are TRBV10-3 and TRBJ2-5, with unresolved D. Trimming removed 3 bases at V and 5 bases at J, with 7 bases between. CDR3 length: 12 residues. Germline V lookup: CDR1 ENHRY, CDR2 SYGVKD. The CDR3 DNA reads TGTGCCATCAGTGACGTCCGGGAGACCCAGTACTTC. Its protein is CAISDVRETQYF.

This clone was detected once. J is TRBJ2-2 and V is TRBV23-1; D might be TRBD1 (5 bases). TRBV23-1 is flagged as an ORF with uncertain function. The V end was cut by 4 bases, the J end by 1 base, with 10 bases between. This CDR3 spans 15 amino acids. CDR3 loop: CASSPGQENTGELFF. The CDR3 DNA reads as TGCGCCAGCAGTCCCGGACAAGAGAACACCGGGGAGCTGTTTTTT.

About this clone itself: Distinct nucleotide sequences in the sample also encode this CDR3. The chain uses TRBV18 and TRBJ1-1; D gene uncertain. V shed 3 bases and J shed 1 base, with 6 bases lying between them. CDR1 is KGHSH and CDR2 is LQKENI in the germline V gene. This CDR3 contains 13 residues. CDR3 region: CASSPNTNTEAFF. CDR3 nucleotides: TGTGCCAGCTCACCTAACACGAACACTGAAGCTTTCTTT.

The chain is built from TRBV19 and TRBJ1-1; D is uncertain. The V gene lost 3 bases and the J gene lost 3 bases, with 11 bases spanning the gap. This CDR3 region has 14 residues. Germline CDR1 is LNHDA and CDR2 is SQIVND (reference sequence). CDR3 region: CASSINYPDTEAFF. The CDR3 region has the DNA TGTGCCAGTAGTATCAATTACCCGGACACTGAAGCTTTCTTT.

This clone was found once. This rearrangement joins TRBV7-9 to TRBJ1-1; 9 nucleotides line up with TRBD1. The CDR3 runs to 16 residues. Germline values: CDR1 SEHNR, CDR2 FQNEAQ (reference sequence). The V gene end was trimmed by 5 bases and the J gene end by 1 base; junction bases not matched to a gene: 8. CDR3 in DNA: TGTGCCAGCAGCCCACGACAGGGGGAGAGGAACACTGAAGCTTTCTTT. Translation: CASSPRQGERNTEAFF.

The chain has TRBV5-1 and TRBJ1-1; tentative D call: TRBD1 (5 bases). Trimming cost V 0 bases and J 5 bases, with 11 bases left between them. Germline CDR1 is SGHRS and CDR2 is YFSETQ. This CDR3 spans 14 amino acids. This chain's CDR3 is CASSLAAGGTEAFF. CDR3 nucleotides: TGCGCCAGCAGCTTGGCTGCCGGGGGGACTGAAGCTTTCTTT.

This CDR3 is CAWSAPGAKNIQYF. Written as DNA, the CDR3 is TGTGCCTGGAGTGCCCCGGGGGCCAAAAACATTCAGTACTTC. The chain uses TRBV30 and TRBJ2-4; D perhaps matches TRBD2 (5 bases). V gave up 1 base and J gave up 1 base, with 8 bases separating them. From germline, CDR1 is GTSNPN and CDR2 SVGIG (reference sequence). There are 14 residues in the CDR3.

This rearrangement joins TRBV5-1 to TRBJ1-3; TRBD1 matches 12 bases. The CDR3 runs 15 residues. The germline CDR1 and CDR2 sequences are SGHRS and YFSETQ. V shed 5 bases, J shed 3 bases, and the junction held 3 bases outside the gene matches. The CDR3 region has the DNA TGCGCCAGCAGGGGGACAGGGGGCAATGGAAACACCATATATTTT. Translating gives CASRGTGGNGNTIYF.

V is TRBV5-8 and J is TRBJ2-6; 10 nucleotides line up with TRBD1. CDR1 is SGHTS and CDR2 is YDEGEE in the germline V gene. This CDR3 comprises 16 residues. V lost 5 bases and J lost 8; bases outside the gene matches: 10. CDR3 DNA sequence: TGTGCCAGCAGTTTTGACCCGGGACAGGGGACCAACGTCCTGACTTTC. This codes for CASSFDPGQGTNVLTF.

The rearrangement links TRBV10-3 to TRBJ2-1; TRBD1 agrees at 7 bases. Germline CDR1 reads ENHRY; CDR2 reads SYGVKD. This CDR3 has 12 residues. V was clipped by 4 bases and J by 10 bases; unmatched bases: 4. CDR3 sequence: CAISAGQSEQFF. For the CDR3, the DNA is TGTGCCATCAGTGCGGGACAGTCGGAGCAGTTCTTC.

The chain is built from TRBV18 and TRBJ1-6, with TRBD1 as a possible D gene (5 bases). The V and J ends lost 2 bases and 7 bases respectively, with 21 bases between them. The V gene's germline CDR1 is KGHSH and CDR2 LQKENI. The CDR3 has 18 residues. The CDR3 reads CASSPIRQGWSRNSPLHF. The DNA for the CDR3 is TGTGCCAGCTCACCAATCCGCCAGGGCTGGTCCCGAAATTCACCCCTCCACTTT.

V usage is TRBV3-1 (or the pseudogene TRBV3-2) and J usage is TRBJ2-5; 12 bases align to TRBD2. V gave up 3 bases and J gave up 6 bases; unmatched junction bases: 8. CDR1 LGHDT and CDR2 YNNKEL come from the germline V gene (reference sequence). The CDR3 loop spans 16 amino acids. CDR3 DNA sequence: TGTGCCAGCAGCCATGCTAGCGGGGGGGCCGATAAGACCCAGTACTTC. As protein: CASSHASGGADKTQYF.

This clone was recorded a few times. The chain couples TRBV12-5 to TRBJ1-6; D ambiguous. Germline lookup yields CDR1 LGHNT and CDR2 FRNRAP. This CDR3 spans 16 amino acids. Between the trimmed V and J ends, which lost 6 bases and 4 bases, there was a span of 16 bases. The CDR3 coding sequence is TGTGCTAGTGGCCACACATCTCCCACATATAATTCACCCCTCCACTTT. Its protein is CASGHTSPTYNSPLHF.

The chain uses TRBV2 and TRBJ2-1, with D perhaps TRBD2 (6 bases). This CDR3 is 14 amino acids long. Germline values: CDR1 SNHLY, CDR2 FYNNEI. The V and J ends lost 4 bases and 6 bases respectively, with 13 bases between them. CDR3 loop: CASSGDSGPNEQFF. Written as DNA, the CDR3 is TGTGCCAGCAGTGGGGATAGCGGCCCCAATGAGCAGTTCTTC.

This clone appeared once. The V and J genes are TRBV4-1 and TRBJ1-6, with D tentatively TRBD1 (6 bases). The ends were cut back, 0 bases at V and 6 bases at J, with 15 bases in the middle. CDR1 and CDR2 from the germline V gene are MGHRA and YSYEKL. The CDR3 is 17 residues long. The CDR3 nucleotides read TGCGCCAGCAGCCAAGATAGCGGGCAGGGGTTTAATTCACCCCTCCACTTT. It is translated as CASSQDSGQGFNSPLHF.

This chain joins TRBV6-2 or TRBV6-3 and TRBJ2-3, with 7 positions matching TRBD2. The CDR3 spans 16 residues. The J segment lost 3 bases and the V segment lost 3 bases, leaving 9 bases of the junction unmatched. CDR1 and CDR2 from the germline V gene are MNHEY and SVGEGT. CDR3 protein: CASSYHRGDPTDTQYF. The DNA of the CDR3 is TGTGCCAGCAGTTATCATCGGGGGGATCCGACAGATACGCAGTATTTT.